These T cell receptor beta chains were read from a single sample in a study of cytomegalovirus exposure and HLA in healthy donors. Libraries were prepared by immunoSEQ multiplex PCR; TCRdb keeps only in-frame clonotypes and omits some of them. The profile covers tens of thousands of clones, with 65% to 85% appearing a single time and approximately 3.9% taken by the ten largest. Material: PBMCs. These receptors were obtained from a middle-aged man in good health and CMV-seronegative. Each CDR3 is given with its conserved first and last residue. A D gene is named only where the DNA matches it firmly. The size of a clone is reported for some rows only, either as once, few or many, or as a class for expanded clones.

V,D,J,size,CDR3,DNA
TRBV11-2,-,TRBJ2-1,-,CASSVLRGTSYNEQFF,TGTGCCAGCAGCGTCCTTAGGGGTACTTCTTACAATGAGCAGTTCTTC
TRBV29-1,TRBD1,TRBJ1-5,-,CSVEGDRGQPQHF,TGCAGCGTTGAAGGGGACAGGGGGCAGCCCCAGCATTTT
TRBV19,TRBD2,TRBJ2-7,-,CASSETSGRAYEQYF,TGTGCCAGTAGTGAAACTAGCGGGAGGGCCTACGAGCAGTACTTC
TRBV6-1,TRBD1,TRBJ1-5,-,CASSEQSGQGNQPQHF,TGTGCCAGCAGTGAACAATCAGGACAGGGCAATCAGCCCCAGCATTTT
TRBV4-1,TRBD2,TRBJ2-7,-,CASSQYFSGSSYEQYF,TGCGCCAGCAGCCAGTACTTTAGCGGGAGCTCCTACGAGCAGTACTTC
TRBV5-4,-,TRBJ2-1,-,CASSLRETPYNEQFF,TGTGCCAGCAGCTTGAGGGAGACCCCCTACAATGAGCAGTTCTTC
TRBV19,-,TRBJ2-3,-,CASSIELGTDTQYF,TGTGCCAGTAGTATCGAGTTGGGCACAGATACGCAGTATTTT
TRBV7-3,-,TRBJ2-1,-,CASSNTAGYNEQFF,TGTGCCAGCAGCAACACAGCAGGGTACAATGAGCAGTTCTTC
TRBV27,-,TRBJ1-1,-,CASIGAGTLNTEAFF,TGTGCCAGCATAGGGGCAGGGACTTTGAACACTGAAGCTTTCTTT
TRBV5-1,TRBD1,TRBJ1-2,-,CASTLSPGGKDGYTF,TGCGCCAGCACCCTCTCCCCAGGGGGCAAGGACGGCTACACCTTC
TRBV18,-,TRBJ1-4,-,CASSSDTNEKLFF,TGTGCCAGCTCATCGGACACAAATGAAAAACTGTTTTTT
TRBV7-3,TRBD1,TRBJ2-2,-,CASSFGTGNTGELFF,TGTGCCAGCAGCTTCGGGACAGGGAACACCGGGGAGCTGTTTTTT
TRBV6-5,-,TRBJ2-5,few,CASSFSFGEGQETQYF,TGTGCCAGCAGTTTTTCATTCGGGGAAGGACAAGAGACCCAGTACTTC
TRBV11-2,-,TRBJ1-5,once,CASAASGRQPQHF,TGTGCCAGCGCAGCTTCAGGGCGCCAGCCCCAGCATTTT
TRBV6-5,-,TRBJ2-7,-,CASSWPVQGDYEQYF,TGTGCCAGCAGTTGGCCGGTACAGGGAGACTACGAGCAGTACTTC
TRBV4-1,-,TRBJ1-1,-,CASSQERGGQKERWNTEAFF,TGCGCCAGCAGCCAAGAAAGGGGGGGACAAAAAGAAAGGTGGAACACTGAAGCTTTCTTT
TRBV12-5,TRBD1,TRBJ2-1,-,CASGAGQGTGEQFF,TGTGCTAGTGGTGCTGGACAGGGGACGGGCGAGCAGTTCTTC
TRBV28,TRBD1,TRBJ2-7,-,CASREDRGPGFEQYF,TGTGCCAGCAGGGAGGACAGGGGCCCGGGCTTCGAGCAGTACTTC
TRBV7-2,TRBD2,TRBJ2-7,-,CASSFSGRYEQYF,TGTGCCAGCAGCTTTAGCGGGAGATACGAGCAGTACTTC
TRBV5-1,-,TRBJ1-5,-,CASSGRRHRFSIYQPQHF,TGCGCCAGCAGCGGCCGGAGACACAGGTTTAGCATCTATCAGCCCCAGCATTTT
TRBV6-6,TRBD1,TRBJ2-2,once,CASSYAGTAGELFF,TGTGCCAGCAGTTACGCCGGGACAGCCGGGGAGCTGTTTTTT
TRBV19,TRBD2,TRBJ2-3,-,CASSTSVGLAGRLTRPDTQYF,TGTGCCAGTAGTACCTCCGTAGGACTAGCAGGCCGTCTGACGCGCCCAGATACGCAGTATTTT
TRBV4-2,-,TRBJ2-7,-,CASSHSAGGANPYEQYF,TGTGCCAGCAGCCACTCGGCGGGCGGAGCTAATCCCTACGAGCAGTACTTC
TRBV28,-,TRBJ2-1,-,CASSLFDGSSYNEQFF,TGTGCCAGCAGTTTATTCGACGGGAGCTCCTACAATGAGCAGTTCTTC
TRBV6-1,-,TRBJ2-5,-,CASSVQGQETQYF,TGTGCCAGCAGTGTACAGGGCCAGGAGACCCAGTACTTC
TRBV9,TRBD1,TRBJ2-7,-,CASSAGQGLSSYEQYF,TGTGCCAGCAGCGCGGGACAGGGTTTGAGCTCCTACGAGCAGTACTTC
TRBV28,TRBD2,TRBJ2-7,once,CASSLSGGGSYEQYF,TGTGCCAGCAGTTTATCGGGGGGAGGCTCCTACGAGCAGTACTTC
TRBV18,-,TRBJ1-1,once,CASSRRQLTEAFF,TGTGCCAGCTCCAGAAGACAGCTTACTGAAGCTTTCTTT
TRBV27,TRBD1,TRBJ2-5,-,CASSPWTGRKEEQYF,TGTGCCAGCAGTCCTTGGACAGGGCGGAAGGAAGAGCAGTACTTC
TRBV7-9,TRBD1,TRBJ2-7,-,CASSLDWDRGYEQYF,TGTGCCAGCAGCTTAGATTGGGACAGGGGTTACGAGCAGTACTTC
TRBV6-4,-,TRBJ2-7,-,CASSDRYEQYF,TGTGCCAGCAGTGACCGCTACGAGCAGTACTTC
TRBV11-2,TRBD1,TRBJ2-7,once,CASSSQGPAAYEQYF,TGTGCCAGCAGCTCACAGGGGCCCGCGGCCTACGAGCAGTACTTC
TRBV6-5,-,TRBJ1-1,few,CASSYGGGQVTEAFF,TGTGCCAGCAGTTACGGCGGGGGCCAGGTCACTGAAGCTTTCTTT
TRBV9,TRBD2,TRBJ2-1,-,CALAGQYNEQFF,TGTGCCTTAGCGGGCCAGTACAATGAGCAGTTCTTC
TRBV7-9,-,TRBJ2-7,once,CASSLVGNYEQYF,TGTGCCAGCAGCTTAGTCGGTAACTACGAGCAGTACTTC
TRBV27,TRBD2,TRBJ2-7,-,CASSSRGTSGIYEQYF,TGTGCCAGCAGTTCCCGCGGGACTAGCGGGATCTACGAGCAGTACTTC
TRBV28,-,TRBJ1-1,-,CASSFEVGGVEAFF,TGTGCCAGCAGTTTCGAGGTCGGAGGGGTCGAAGCTTTCTTT
TRBV10-3,TRBD2,TRBJ2-7,few,CAISESSGRSDEQYF,TGTGCCATCAGTGAGTCTAGCGGGAGGTCCGACGAGCAGTACTTC
TRBV2,TRBD1,TRBJ1-4,-,CASSGDSQKLFF,TGTGCCAGCAGCGGGGACAGCCAAAAACTGTTTTTT
TRBV7-2,TRBD2,TRBJ2-5,-,CASRYRLAGQETQYF,TGTGCCAGCCGCTACAGGCTAGCGGGTCAAGAGACCCAGTACTTC
TRBV11-3,-,TRBJ2-2,-,CASSLVNTGELFF,TGTGCCAGCAGCTTAGTAAACACCGGGGAGCTGTTTTTT
TRBV7-2,TRBD2,TRBJ2-2,medium-sized,CASSLRSSGNTGELFF,TGTGCCAGCAGCTTAAGGTCTAGCGGGAACACCGGGGAGCTGTTTTTT
TRBV9,TRBD1,TRBJ1-1,once,CASSEPETGGTEAFF,TGTGCCAGCAGCGAGCCGGAGACAGGGGGGACTGAGGCTTTCTTT
TRBV6-5,TRBD2,TRBJ2-1,-,CATHRDYTTMKQFF,TGTGCCACCCACCGGGACTATACTACAATGAAGCAGTTCTTC
TRBV6-5,-,TRBJ1-1,-,CASSEGVNTEAFF,TGTGCCAGCAGTGAAGGGGTGAACACTGAAGCTTTCTTT
TRBV6-5,TRBD1,TRBJ1-5,-,CASSYLTGAHNQPQHF,TGTGCCAGCAGTTACTTGACAGGGGCCCACAATCAGCCCCAGCATTTT
TRBV5-6,TRBD1,TRBJ1-2,-,CASSPGQGVRGYTF,TGTGCCAGCAGCCCGGGACAGGGGGTGCGCGGCTACACCTTC
TRBV7-2,-,TRBJ2-7,-,CASSSPPKF,TGTGCCAGCAGCTCCCCCCCTAAATTC
TRBV28,TRBD1,TRBJ1-1,once,CASSLSNTGDWNTEAFF,TGTGCCAGCAGTTTATCCAATACAGGGGACTGGAACACTGAAGCTTTCTTT